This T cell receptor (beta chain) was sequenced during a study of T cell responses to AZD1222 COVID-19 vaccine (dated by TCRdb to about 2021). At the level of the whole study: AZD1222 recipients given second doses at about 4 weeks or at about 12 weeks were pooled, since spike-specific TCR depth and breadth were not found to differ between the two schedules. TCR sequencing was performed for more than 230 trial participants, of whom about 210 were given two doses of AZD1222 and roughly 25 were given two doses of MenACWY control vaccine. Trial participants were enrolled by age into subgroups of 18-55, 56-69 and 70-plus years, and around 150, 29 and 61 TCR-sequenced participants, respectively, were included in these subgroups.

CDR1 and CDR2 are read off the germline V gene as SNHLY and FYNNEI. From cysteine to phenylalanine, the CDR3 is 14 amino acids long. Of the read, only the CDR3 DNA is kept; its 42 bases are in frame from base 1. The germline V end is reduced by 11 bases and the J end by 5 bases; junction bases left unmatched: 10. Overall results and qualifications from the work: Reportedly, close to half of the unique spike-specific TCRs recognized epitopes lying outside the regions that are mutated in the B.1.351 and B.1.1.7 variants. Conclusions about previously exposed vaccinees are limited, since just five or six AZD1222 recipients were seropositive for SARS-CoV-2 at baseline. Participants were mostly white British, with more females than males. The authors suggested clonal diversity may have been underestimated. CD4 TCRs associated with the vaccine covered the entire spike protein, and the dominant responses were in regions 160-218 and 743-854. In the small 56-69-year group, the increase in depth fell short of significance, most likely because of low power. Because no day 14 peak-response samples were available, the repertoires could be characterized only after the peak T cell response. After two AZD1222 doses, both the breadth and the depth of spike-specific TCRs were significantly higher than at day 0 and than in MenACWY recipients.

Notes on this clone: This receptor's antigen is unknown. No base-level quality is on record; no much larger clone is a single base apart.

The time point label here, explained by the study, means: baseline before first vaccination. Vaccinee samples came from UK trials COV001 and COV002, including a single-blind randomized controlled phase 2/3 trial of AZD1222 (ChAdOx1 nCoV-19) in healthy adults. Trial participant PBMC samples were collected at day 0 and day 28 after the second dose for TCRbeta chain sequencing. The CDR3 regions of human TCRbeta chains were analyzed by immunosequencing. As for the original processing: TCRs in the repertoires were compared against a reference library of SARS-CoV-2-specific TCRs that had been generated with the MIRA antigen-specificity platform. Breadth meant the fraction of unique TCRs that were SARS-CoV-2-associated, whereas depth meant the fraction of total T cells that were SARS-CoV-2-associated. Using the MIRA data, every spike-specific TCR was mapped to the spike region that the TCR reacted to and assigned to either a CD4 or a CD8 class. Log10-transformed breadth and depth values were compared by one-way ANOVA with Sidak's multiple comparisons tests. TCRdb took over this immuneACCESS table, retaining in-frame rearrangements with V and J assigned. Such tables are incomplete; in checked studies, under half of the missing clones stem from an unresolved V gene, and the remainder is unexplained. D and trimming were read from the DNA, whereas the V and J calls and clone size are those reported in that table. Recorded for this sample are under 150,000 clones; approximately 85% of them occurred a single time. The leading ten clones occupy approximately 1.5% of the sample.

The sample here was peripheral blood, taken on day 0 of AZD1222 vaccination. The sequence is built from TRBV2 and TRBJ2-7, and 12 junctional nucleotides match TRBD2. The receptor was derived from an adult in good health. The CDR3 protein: CAGHSGLAGNEQYF. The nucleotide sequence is TGTGCCGGACACTCCGGACTAGCGGGAAACGAGCAGTACTTC. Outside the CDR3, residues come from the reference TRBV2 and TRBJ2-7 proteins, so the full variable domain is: EPEVTQTPSHQVTQMGQEVILRCVPISNHLYFYWYRQILGQKVEFLVSFYNNEISEKSEIFDDQFSVERPDGSNFTLKIRSTKLEDSAMYFCAGHSGLAGNEQYFGPGTRLTVT.